This T cell receptor (beta chain) is drawn from a study of blood T cell repertoires in COVID-19. The repertoire was sequenced with immunoSEQ multiplex PCR; TCRdb's copy has only in-frame clones and lacks some. The sample carries 250,000 to 300,000 clones, about 93% recorded once. Participants were aged about 18 to 100 years from approximately 24 US areas. Which cohort a participant joined came from the clinical history participants gave. Sequencing was performed on PBMCs or T cells enriched from blood (not recorded which). The origin of this receptor is a woman aged 25-40 years who had recovered from COVID-19.

For the CDR3, the DNA is TGTGCCAGTAGTTACATAGACAGGGGGCTTCAGCCCCAGCATTTT. Protein: CASSYIDRGLQPQHF. This chain uses TRBV19 with TRBJ1-5; 10 bases align to TRBD1. Trimming at V came to 5 bases and at J to 6 bases, leaving 7 bases not matched to a gene. This CDR3 is 15 amino acids long. CDR1 LNHDA and CDR2 SQIVND come from the germline V gene (reference sequence).